The rows below give T cell receptor beta chains drawn from one sample of a study of CD8+ T cells in alopecia areata. Repertoires were generated with immunoSEQ multiplex PCR, while TCRdb's copy carries only in-frame clones and drops some. Of tens of thousands of clones in the sample, about 71% were seen once. The sequences come from CD8+ T cells sorted from blood, collected at week 24, from a patient treated with tofacitinib. These receptors were taken from a human donor with alopecia areata. The CDR3 runs from the conserved cysteine through the conserved F or W. The order of the fields is clone size, V gene, J gene, D gene, CDR3 protein, CDR3 DNA. D genes are given only for firm matches. Not all rows give a size; the values are once, few, many and, for expanded clones, a class.

.	TRBV28	TRBJ2-5	TRBD2	CASSALSGSETQYF	TGTGCCAGCAGTGCACTTAGCGGGAGTGAGACCCAGTACTTC
few	TRBV19	TRBJ2-7	TRBD1	CATGPGTGYEQYF	TGTGCCACCGGACCCGGGACAGGCTACGAGCAGTACTTC
.	TRBV6-5	TRBJ2-7	.	CASSPQTSEQYF	TGTGCCAGCAGCCCACAGACGAGCGAGCAGTACTTC
.	TRBV29-1	TRBJ2-3	.	CSTTGTAAVHTQYF	TGCAGCACCACCGGGACGGCCGCTGTTCATACGCAGTATTTT
.	TRBV6-5	TRBJ2-7	TRBD2	CASSYSDGGADEQYF	TGTGCCAGCAGTTACTCTGACGGGGGGGCCGATGAGCAGTACTTC
once	TRBV30	TRBJ2-7	.	CAWTKDSYEQYF	TGTGCCTGGACCAAAGATTCCTACGAGCAGTACTTC
.	TRBV4-3	TRBJ2-7	.	CASSLSRDSNYEQYF	TGCGCCAGCAGCTTAAGTCGGGACTCCAACTACGAGCAGTACTTC
few	TRBV27	TRBJ1-2	.	CASSLSGGNYGYTF	TGTGCCAGCAGTTTATCGGGGGGTAACTATGGCTACACCTTC
.	TRBV30	TRBJ2-7	.	CAWSLDGTYEQYF	TGTGCCTGGAGTCTGGACGGGACCTACGAGCAGTACTTC
.	TRBV27	TRBJ2-1	.	CASSPLPTGSYNEQFF	TGTGCCAGCAGTCCCCTCCCTACAGGGTCCTACAATGAGCAGTTCTTC
.	TRBV27	TRBJ2-7	.	CASSFGRRYEQYF	TGTGCCAGCAGTTTTGGCCGACGCTACGAGCAGTACTTC
.	TRBV19	TRBJ2-7	TRBD1	CASSMEGQAISYEQYF	TGTGCCAGTAGTATGGAGGGACAGGCGATCTCCTACGAGCAGTACTTC
.	TRBV4-1	TRBJ2-2	TRBD1	CASSHQGAAGELFF	TGCGCCAGCAGCCATCAGGGGGCCGCCGGGGAGCTGTTTTTT
few	TRBV19	TRBJ2-7	.	CASSIEAVSYEQYF	TGTGCCAGTAGTATAGAAGCAGTCTCCTACGAGCAGTACTTC
.	TRBV4-2	TRBJ2-5	TRBD2	CASSQEISGGTQETQYF	TGTGCCAGCAGCCAAGAGATTAGCGGGGGGACGCAAGAGACCCAGTACTTC
.	TRBV2	TRBJ2-3	.	CASSDPGPSTDTQYF	TGTGCCAGCAGTGATCCGGGGCCTAGCACAGATACGCAGTATTTT
.	TRBV5-4	TRBJ2-1	.	CASSSVSTTSSPYNEQFF	TGTGCCAGCAGCTCGGTATCTACTACCTCCTCCCCCTACAATGAGCAGTTCTTC
few	TRBV4-1	TRBJ1-1	TRBD1	CASSPSGQGGTEAFF	TGCGCCAGCAGCCCAAGTGGACAGGGAGGGACTGAAGCTTTCTTT
.	TRBV4-3	TRBJ2-1	.	CASSQSYRSGNEQFF	TGCGCCAGCAGCCAGTCCTACCGGAGTGGGAATGAGCAGTTCTTC
.	TRBV5-6	TRBJ1-2	.	CASSLAQGGAGYTF	TGTGCCAGCAGCTTGGCGCAGGGTGGGGCTGGCTACACCTTC
few	TRBV7-6	TRBJ2-3	.	CASSLSGTDTQYF	TGTGCCAGCAGCTTATCCGGCACAGATACGCAGTATTTT
.	TRBV5-1	TRBJ2-5	TRBD1	CASSSGQSQETQYF	TGCGCCAGCAGCTCGGGACAGTCCCAAGAGACCCAGTACTTC
.	TRBV4-1	TRBJ2-6	.	CASSLADENSGANVLTF	TGCGCCAGCAGCCTGGCAGACGAAAACTCTGGGGCCAACGTCCTGACTTTC
few	TRBV7-9	TRBJ2-1	.	CASSLGQSSSYNEQFF	TGTGCCAGCAGCTTAGGACAAAGCAGCTCCTACAATGAGCAGTTCTTC
.	TRBV5-6	TRBJ2-1	TRBD1	CASSTPGQVLGEQFF	TGTGCCAGCAGCACTCCGGGACAGGTTTTGGGAGAGCAGTTCTTC
few	TRBV2	TRBJ2-3	.	CASSDQESRTDTQYF	TGTGCCAGCAGTGATCAGGAAAGCCGCACAGATACGCAGTATTTT
.	TRBV6-4	TRBJ2-3	TRBD1	CASSPGTGDTDTQYF	TGTGCCAGCAGTCCCGGGACAGGGGATACAGATACGCAGTATTTT
few	TRBV7-9	TRBJ2-7	.	CASSLLSSSYEQYF	TGTGCCAGCAGCTTACTTTCAAGCTCCTACGAGCAGTACTTC
.	TRBV2	TRBJ2-5	.	CASSTGTIAQAETQYF	TGTGCCAGCTCCACCGGGACCATAGCCCAAGCGGAGACCCAGTACTTC
.	TRBV4-2	TRBJ1-2	TRBD1	CASSQDRRTGYNYGYTF	TGTGCCAGCAGCCAAGATCGGCGGACAGGGTATAACTATGGCTACACCTTC